The present T cell receptor beta chain was sequenced within a study of blood T cell repertoires in COVID-19. Study overall: The United States, Italy and Spain provided the acute and convalescent COVID-19 samples.

The assay was immunoSEQ multiplex PCR, and TCRdb's table has in-frame clones only and misses some. The table records some 170,000 clones, around 90% of them present only once. V dropped 5 bases and J dropped 0 bases, with 11 bases sitting between them. The CDR3 extends over 15 amino acids. Germline-derived CDR1 and CDR2 are MNHEY and SMNVEV (reference sequence). Sequencing was performed on peripheral blood. V is TRBV27 and J is TRBJ2-1; no reliable D call. This receptor was taken from a woman in her sixties or seventies who had recovered from COVID-19. CDR3 bases: TGTGCCAGCAGTGCATCAAGGAGCTCCTACAATGAGCAGTTCTTC. Amino acids: CASSASRSSYNEQFF.